Below, 7 T cell receptor beta chains from the same sample are listed, as sequenced in a study of T cell clonality in common variable immunodeficiency. Only in-frame clones appear in the TCRdb table, and some are missing; sequencing was by immunoSEQ multiplex PCR. Sampling found about 37,000 clones, none seen once. The material sequenced was peripheral blood mononuclear cells. All receptors derive from a person aged 18 to 75 in good health.

This clone was seen repeatedly, ten times or more. The read gets to within 3 residues of the CDR3 end, and the germline J gene fills in the rest. This chain uses TRBV20-1 with TRBJ2-3; TRBD2 might be the D (7 bases). Per the germline V gene, CDR1 is DFQATT and CDR2 is SNEGSKA (reference sequence). This CDR3 comprises 14 residues. CDR3 protein: CSAPPGGSSRSQYF. CDR3 DNA (partial): TGCAGTGCCCCCCCGGGGGGCTCTTCACGCTCG.

This clone occurred many times. The CDR3 end falls 3 residues outside the read, so it is completed with the germline J gene. The chain recombines TRBV23-1 with TRBJ2-3, with a weak D call TRBD2 (5 bases). TRBV23-1 is an open reading frame whose function is uncertain. V dropped 1 base and J dropped 5 bases, with 10 bases sitting between them. The CDR3 runs to 14 residues. CDR3 region: CASSQLGSGDTQYF. The part of the CDR3 DNA that was read is TGCGCCAGCAGTCAATTAGGGAGCGGAGATACG.

This clone has a count of ten or more. Coverage ceases 3 residues before the CDR3 finishes, and the germline J gene fills in the end. This sequence joins TRBV10-1 and TRBJ2-3, with 9 bases matching TRBD2. Germline CDR1 is WNHNN and CDR2 is SYGVQD (reference sequence). CDR3 length: 15 residues. After removal of 7 bases from V and 3 bases from J, the junction contained 8 bases not matched to a gene. The CDR3 is CASTSGVALTDTQYF. CDR3 DNA (partial): TGCGCCAGCACTAGCGGGGTCGCACTGACAGATACG.

This clone came up many times. The read terminates 3 residues ahead of where the CDR3 ends, so the germline J gene completes it. V gene TRBV7-9 combines with J gene TRBJ2-7, with 9 positions matching TRBD1. The V segment lost 3 bases and the J segment 4 bases; nucleotides outside the gene matches: 7. CDR1 is SEHNR and CDR2 is FQNEAQ in the germline V gene (reference sequence). The CDR3 sequence is 15 residues long. The CDR3 reads CASSFARQGEYEQYF. CDR3 bases read: TGTGCCAGCAGCTTTGCGAGACAGGGGGAATACGAG.

This clone was recorded at least ten times. At one boundary the junction diverges from the germline segment, which might be a read error. The CDR3 goes on 3 residues after the read ends, and that part is filled in from the germline J gene. The rearrangement joins TRBV7-2 to TRBJ2-1; D might be TRBD1 (5 bases). There are 13 residues in the CDR3. Germline V lookup: CDR1 SGHTA, CDR2 FQGNSA. The CDR3 region is CASNLQAHNEQFF. The sequenced part of the CDR3 DNA is TGTGCCAGCAACTTACAGGCGCACAATGAG. Complete variable domain (other parts from reference TRBV7-2 and TRBJ2-1): GAGVSQSPSNKVTEKGKDVELRCDPISGHTALYWYRQSLGQGLEFLIYFQGNSAPDKSGLPSDRFSAERTGGSVSTLTIQRTQQEDSAVYLCASNLQAHNEQFFGPGTRLTVL.

This clone has more than one count but fewer than ten. Read data end 3 residues before the CDR3 end; the end is taken from the germline J gene. The rearrangement joins TRBV18 to TRBJ1-1, with 7 bases fitting TRBD1. Looked up from germline, CDR1 is KGHSH and CDR2 is LQKENI. The CDR3 covers 13 residues. The CDR3: CASSPPGTDTAFF. Incomplete CDR3 DNA: TGTGCCAGCTCACCGCCGGGGACAGATACG. The full variable domain, with the rest looked up from reference TRBV18 and TRBJ1-1, is NAGVMQNPRHLVRRRGQEARLRCSPMKGHSHVYWYRQLPEEGLKFMVYLQKENIIDESGMPKERFSAEFPKEGPSILRIQQVVRGDSAAYFCASSPPGTDTAFFGQGTRLTVV.

In its sample, this clone was seen many times. The CDR3 end is not reached by the read, which stops 3 residues before it; the germline J gene fills it in. The rearrangement uses TRBV28 and TRBJ2-5; unclear D gene. CDR1 and CDR2 from the germline V gene are MDHEN and SYDVKM. V was shortened by 4 bases and J by 3 bases, with 3 bases between the two germline ends. The CDR3 is 11 residues long. CDR3 bases read: TGTGCCAGCAGTTCAGAAGAGACC. Its protein product is CASSSEET. The CDR3 in full is CASSSEETQYF.